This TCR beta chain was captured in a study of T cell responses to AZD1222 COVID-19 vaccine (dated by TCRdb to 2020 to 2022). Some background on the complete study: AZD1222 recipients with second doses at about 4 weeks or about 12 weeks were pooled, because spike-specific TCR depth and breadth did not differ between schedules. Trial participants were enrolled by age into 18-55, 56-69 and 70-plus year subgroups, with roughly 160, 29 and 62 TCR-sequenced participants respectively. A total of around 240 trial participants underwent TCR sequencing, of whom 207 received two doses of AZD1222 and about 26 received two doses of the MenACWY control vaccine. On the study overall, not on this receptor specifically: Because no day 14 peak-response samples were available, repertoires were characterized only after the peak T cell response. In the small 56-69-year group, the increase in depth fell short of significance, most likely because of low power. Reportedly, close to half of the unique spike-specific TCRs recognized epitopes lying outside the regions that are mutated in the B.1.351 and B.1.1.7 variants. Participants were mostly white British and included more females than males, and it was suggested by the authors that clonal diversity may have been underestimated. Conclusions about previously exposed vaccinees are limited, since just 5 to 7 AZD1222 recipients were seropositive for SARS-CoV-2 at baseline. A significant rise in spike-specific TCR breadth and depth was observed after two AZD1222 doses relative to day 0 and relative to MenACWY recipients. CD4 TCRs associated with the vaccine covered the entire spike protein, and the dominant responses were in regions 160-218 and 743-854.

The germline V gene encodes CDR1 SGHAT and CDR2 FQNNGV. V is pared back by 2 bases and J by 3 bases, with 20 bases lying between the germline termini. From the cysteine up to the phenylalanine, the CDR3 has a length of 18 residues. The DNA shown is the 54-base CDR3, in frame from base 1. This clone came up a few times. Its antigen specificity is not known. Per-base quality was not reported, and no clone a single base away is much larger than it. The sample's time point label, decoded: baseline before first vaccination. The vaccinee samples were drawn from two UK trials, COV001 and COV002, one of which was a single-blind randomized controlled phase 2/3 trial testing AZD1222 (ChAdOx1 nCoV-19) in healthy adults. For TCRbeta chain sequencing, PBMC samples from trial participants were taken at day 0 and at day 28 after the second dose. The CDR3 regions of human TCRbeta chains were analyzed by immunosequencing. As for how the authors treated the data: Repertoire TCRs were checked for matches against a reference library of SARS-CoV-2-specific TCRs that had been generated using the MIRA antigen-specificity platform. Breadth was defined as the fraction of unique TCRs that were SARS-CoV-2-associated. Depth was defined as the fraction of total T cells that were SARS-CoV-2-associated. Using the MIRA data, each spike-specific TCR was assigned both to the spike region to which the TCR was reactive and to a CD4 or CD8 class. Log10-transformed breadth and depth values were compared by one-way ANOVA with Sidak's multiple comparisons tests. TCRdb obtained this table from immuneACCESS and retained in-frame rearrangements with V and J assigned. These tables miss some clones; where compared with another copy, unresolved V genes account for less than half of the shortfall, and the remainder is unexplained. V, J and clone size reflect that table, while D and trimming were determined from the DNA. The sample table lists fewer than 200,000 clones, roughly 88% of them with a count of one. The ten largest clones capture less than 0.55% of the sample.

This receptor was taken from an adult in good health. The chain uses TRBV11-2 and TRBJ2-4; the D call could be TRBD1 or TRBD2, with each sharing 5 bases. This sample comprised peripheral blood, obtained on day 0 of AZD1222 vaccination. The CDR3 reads CASSLTGGTSLLKNIQYF. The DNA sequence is TGTGCCAGCAGCTTAACTGGGGGTACCAGCCTCCTCAAAAACATTCAGTACTTC.